This T cell receptor beta chain was identified in a study of T cell responses to AZD1222 COVID-19 vaccine. Study details: Pooling covered second doses at about 4 or about 12 weeks. General study findings and limits: Just a handful of AZD1222 recipients were seropositive at baseline. Spike-specific TCR breadth and depth both grew after two AZD1222 doses.

This clone was counted a single time. Its antigen remains unknown. Repertoires were generated with immunoSEQ multiplex PCR, while TCRdb's copy carries only in-frame clones and drops some. Here the sample spans about 130,000 clones, around 90% being singletons. CDR3 length: 13 residues. V was clipped by 5 bases and J by 8 bases; unmatched bases: 6. Per the germline V gene, CDR1 is MNHEY and CDR2 is SVGAGI. The rearrangement links TRBV6-5 to TRBJ1-3, with 7 bases that match TRBD1. Source: peripheral blood, taken on day 0 of AZD1222 vaccination. The clonotype was recovered from an adult in good health. Written as DNA, the CDR3 is TGTGCCAGCAGTCAACCCAGGGGGGACACCATATATTTT. It codes for CASSQPRGDTIYF.